These T cell receptor beta chains were read from a single sample in a study of cytomegalovirus exposure and HLA in healthy donors. Method: immunoSEQ multiplex PCR; TCRdb's copy keeps in-frame clones and lacks some. Of about 76,000 clones listed, roughly 73% are singletons. The sequenced sample consisted of PBMCs. Receptors were obtained from a male donor in good health and CMV-seropositive. Both conserved end residues are trimmed from each CDR3.

v_gene,j_gene,CDR3aa
TRBV7-2,TRBJ1-2,ASSLARGATGNYGYT
TRBV6-5,TRBJ2-7,ASSYYNSYEQY
TRBV7-6,TRBJ2-3,ASSPKLASTDTQY
TRBV18,TRBJ1-5,ASSPSENQPQH
TRBV7-9,TRBJ2-3,ASSLAGLGD
TRBV6-1,TRBJ1-5,ASTRTGINQPQH
TRBV5-6,TRBJ2-7,ASSLLSGVSASYEQY
TRBV5-6,TRBJ2-1,ASSRVAGVLNEQF
TRBV28,TRBJ2-3,ATGQGDTDTQY
TRBV19,TRBJ2-3,ASLQGDTQY
TRBV20-1,TRBJ1-5,SAAGNQPQH
TRBV9,TRBJ2-1,ASSVSGNNEQF
TRBV7-2,TRBJ2-7,ASSLGTSVYEQY
TRBV6-4,TRBJ2-1,ASSGTSGSGNEQF
TRBV5-1,TRBJ2-1,ASRKEQGLWF
TRBV30,TRBJ2-4,AWNGGGSKNIQY